The 23 T cell receptor beta chains given below trace back to one sample, sequenced in a study of cytomegalovirus exposure and HLA in healthy donors. Primers: 60 Vbeta forward and 13 Jbeta reverse. Measured with immunoSEQ multiplex PCR; TCRdb has only the in-frame clones, and not every one. The top ten hold approximately 4.3% of the sample, which has around 100,000 clones, roughly 70% seen once. Specimen: PBMCs. All receptors come from a woman younger than 35 in good health and CMV-seropositive.

The chain uses TRBV28 and TRBJ1-4; TRBD1 matches at 8 bases. This CDR3 has 14 residues. CDR1 is MDHEN and CDR2 is SYDVKM in the germline V gene. With 5 bases clipped from V and 7 bases from J, the junction kept 6 bases outside the gene matches. The CDR3 DNA is TGTGCCAGCAGTAACGGGGACAGGCGTGAAAAACTGTTTTTT. Protein sequence: CASSNGDRREKLFF. Looking up the rest from reference TRBV28 and TRBJ1-4 gives the full variable domain: DVKVTQSSRYLVKRTGEKVFLECVQDMDHENMFWYRQDPGLGLRLIYFSYDVKMKEKGDIPEGYSVSREKKERFSLILESASTNQTSMYLCASSNGDRREKLFFGSGTQLSVL.

This rearrangement joins TRBV27 to TRBJ1-5; 9 bases map to TRBD1. The germline CDR1 and CDR2 sequences are MNHEY and SMNVEV (reference sequence). V shed 8 bases and J 6 bases; nucleotides not matched to a gene: 2. This CDR3 contains 12 residues. For the CDR3, the DNA is TGTGCCAGCGGGACAGGGCGTCAGCCCCAGCATTTT. It yields the protein CASGTGRQPQHF.

The chain has TRBV29-1 and TRBJ2-1; 11 bases fit TRBD1. CDR1 SQVTM and CDR2 ANQGSEA come from the germline V gene. With 6 bases clipped from V and 2 bases from J, the junction kept 3 bases outside the gene matches. The CDR3 runs to 14 residues. The CDR3 nucleotides are TGCAGCGTGGGACAGGGGGGGGCCTACAATGAGCAGTTCTTC. Translating it yields CSVGQGGAYNEQFF.

This clone was seen more than once but under ten times. The chain carries TRBV27 and TRBJ2-2; 7 bases match TRBD2. The CDR3 loop spans 17 amino acids. V was clipped by 5 bases and J by 4 bases; unmatched bases: 13. CDR1 is MNHEY and CDR2 is SMNVEV in the germline V gene (reference sequence). The CDR3 nucleotides are TGTGCCAGCAGTCCCCTAGCGGCGGGAGATAGCACCGGGGAGCTGTTTTTT. Its protein product is CASSPLAAGDSTGELFF.

About this clone: At one boundary the junction diverges from the germline segment, which might be a read error. The chain links TRBV19 to TRBJ2-7, with 15 bases that match TRBD2. The CDR3 has 17 residues. Germline-derived CDR1 and CDR2 are LNHDA and SQIVND (reference sequence). CDR3 coding DNA: TGTGCCAGTAGCATAGCCGGGACTAGCGGGAGGCCCGGCGAGCAGTACTTC. Its protein is CASSIAGTSGRPGEQYF. Supplemented by reference TRBV19 and TRBJ2-7, the full variable domain reads DGGITQSPKYLFRKEGQNVTLSCEQNLNHDAMYWYRQDPGQGLRLIYYSQIVNDFQKGDIAEGYSVSREKKESFPLTVTSAQKNPTAFYLCASSIAGTSGRPGEQYFGPGTRLTVT.

The rearrangement uses TRBV28 and TRBJ1-4; D unresolved. The CDR3 runs 14 residues. The germline CDR1 and CDR2 sequences are MDHEN and SYDVKM. Trimming left V 4 bases short and J 5 bases short, with 11 bases between. The CDR3 sequence is CASSSYILNEKLFF. CDR3 in DNA: TGTGCCAGCAGTTCCTATATCCTAAATGAAAAACTGTTTTTT.

This chain connects TRBV5-4 to TRBJ2-7, with 7 nucleotides matching TRBD1. The V and J ends lost 3 bases and 2 bases, in that order; junction bases with no gene match: 5. This CDR3 is built from 14 residues. Per the germline V gene, CDR1 is SGHNT and CDR2 is YYREEE (reference sequence). Here the CDR3 DNA reads TGTGCCAGCAGCTCTAGGGACAGCCCCTACGAGCAGTACTTC. Translation: CASSSRDSPYEQYF.

The chain is built from TRBV7-3 and TRBJ1-3, with TRBD1 matching over 7 bases. The CDR3 covers 16 residues. V was clipped by 4 bases and J by 2 bases; unmatched bases: 8. Germline CDR1 and CDR2: SGHTA and FQGTGA. The CDR3 here is CASSSTPGQPGNTIYF. The CDR3 DNA follows: TGTGCCAGCAGCTCCACTCCGGGACAGCCTGGAAACACCATATATTTT.

The CDR3 nucleotides read TGTGCCTGTCCGGGACTGCCGAGCTCTGGGGCCAACGTCCTGACTTTC. Translation gives CACPGLPSSGANVLTF. The chain couples TRBV30 to TRBJ2-6, with D possibly TRBD2 on 6 matching bases. Germline V gene lookup returns CDR1 GTSNPN and CDR2 SVGIG (reference sequence). V shed 6 bases and J shed 0 bases, with 15 bases lying between them. This CDR3 is 16 amino acids long.

The genes are TRBV28 and TRBJ2-2; D is unresolved. Germline CDR1 is MDHEN and CDR2 is SYDVKM. Between the trimmed V and J ends, which lost 1 base and 6 bases, there was a span of 9 bases. The CDR3 length is 14 residues. DNA of the CDR3: TGTGCCAGCAGTTTATACAGTTTGCCCGGGGAGCTGTTTTTT. This gives the protein CASSLYSLPGELFF.

The chain uses TRBV11-3 and TRBJ2-1; 10 bases match TRBD2. This CDR3 comprises 16 residues. Germline V lookup: CDR1 SGHNT, CDR2 YENEEA. Losses at the gene ends were 8 bases for V and 0 bases for J; bases not matched to a gene: 7. The CDR3 protein is CASSPGLASSYNEQFF. The CDR3 coding sequence is TGTGCCAGCTCGCCGGGACTAGCGAGCTCCTACAATGAGCAGTTCTTC.

The V call is TRBV12-2, the J call TRBJ2-7; TRBD2, the table's D call, lacks a check against the DNA. TRBV12-2 is annotated as a pseudogene. The CDR3 runs to 18 residues. CDR3 coding DNA: TGTGCAAGTCGCCCTTCTCCGGGACTAGCGGGAGGGCCTTACGAGCAGTACTTC. Residues: CASRPSPGLAGGPYEQYF.

This chain joins TRBV13 and TRBJ2-7, with TRBD1 matching over 9 bases. This CDR3 comprises 15 residues. J was trimmed by 0 bases and V by 5 bases; bases with no gene match: 5. The germline V gene encodes CDR1 PRHDT and CDR2 FYEKMQ (reference sequence). CDR3 region: CASSPPGQGSYEQYF. The DNA for the CDR3 is TGTGCCAGCAGCCCCCCGGGACAGGGCTCCTACGAGCAGTACTTC.

This clone was seen more than once but under ten times. The chain uses TRBV7-2 and TRBJ2-3, with D maybe TRBD1 (6 bases). This CDR3 spans 13 amino acids. The V and J ends lost 4 bases and 4 bases respectively, with 9 bases between them. From germline, CDR1 is SGHTA and CDR2 FQGNSA. The DNA for the CDR3 is TGTGCCAGCAGCTCACAGGGCGCAGATACGCAGTATTTT. Translation: CASSSQGADTQYF. Together with reference TRBV7-2 and TRBJ2-3, the CDR3 gives the full variable domain: GAGVSQSPSNKVTEKGKDVELRCDPISGHTALYWYRQSLGQGLEFLIYFQGNSAPDKSGLPSDRFSAERTGGSVSTLTIQRTQQEDSAVYLCASSSQGADTQYFGPGTRLTVL.

V usage is TRBV28 and J usage is TRBJ2-5, with D perhaps TRBD2 (7 bases). V was shortened by 4 bases and J by 7 bases, with 19 bases between the two germline ends. Germline V gene sequence: CDR1 MDHEN, CDR2 SYDVKM. The CDR3 has 15 residues. CDR3 loop: CASSSEKGGRGTQYF. DNA of the CDR3: TGTGCCAGCAGTTCCGAGAAAGGGGGGAGGGGGACCCAGTACTTC.

This clone was detected a few times. This chain links TRBV4-1 with TRBJ2-7; D is possibly TRBD1 (6 bases). V lost 4 bases and J lost 0, with 13 bases in between. CDR1 and CDR2 from the germline V gene are MGHRA and YSYEKL. This CDR3 contains 15 residues. Here the CDR3 DNA reads TGCGCCAGCAGCCCGGACAGATCATTCTCCTACGAGCAGTACTTC. Translation: CASSPDRSFSYEQYF.

V and J are TRBV13 and TRBJ1-2, with a weak D call TRBD1 (5 bases). Per germline, CDR1 PRHDT and CDR2 FYEKMQ (reference sequence). V lost 5 bases and J lost 2, with 15 bases in between. This CDR3 region has 15 residues. For the CDR3, the DNA is TGTGCCAGCAGCGGGGGGGTCGAGACAAACTATGGCTACACCTTC. Translation: CASSGGVETNYGYTF.

This clone has just one count. The CDR3 nucleotides are TGTGCCAGCAGCTTAGACAGTCAGGTTCCCTACGAGCAGTACTTC. Translating gives CASSLDSQVPYEQYF. The chain is built from TRBV7-2 and TRBJ2-7; D is undetermined. The V and J ends lost 1 base and 2 bases respectively, with 12 bases between them. The CDR3 is 15 residues long. CDR1 is SGHTA and CDR2 is FQGNSA in the germline V gene. Complete variable domain (other parts from reference TRBV7-2 and TRBJ2-7): GAGVSQSPSNKVTEKGKDVELRCDPISGHTALYWYRQSLGQGLEFLIYFQGNSAPDKSGLPSDRFSAERTGGSVSTLTIQRTQQEDSAVYLCASSLDSQVPYEQYFGPGTRLTVT.

The chain has TRBV6-1 and TRBJ1-1; 8 bases line up with TRBD1. The V and J ends lost 3 bases and 1 base, in that order; junction bases with no gene match: 7. Germline assignment: CDR1 MNHNS and CDR2 SASEGT. This CDR3 has 16 amino acids. The CDR3 region has the DNA TGTGCCAGCAGTGAGAGCACCGGGACAGGGAACACTGAAGCTTTCTTT. Translation gives CASSESTGTGNTEAFF.

CDR3 nucleotide sequence: TGTGCCAGACGGTCCCAGGGGGGAACTAATGAAAAACTGTTTTTT. This encodes CARRSQGGTNEKLFF. V is TRBV2 and J is TRBJ1-4; TRBD1 aligns across 7 bases. The germline V gene has CDR1 SNHLY and CDR2 FYNNEI. Trimming at V came to 9 bases and at J to 1 base, leaving 8 bases not matched to a gene. This CDR3 has 15 amino acids.

CDR3 amino acids: CASKLTGENTEAFF. Here the CDR3 DNA reads TGTGCCAGTAAACTGACAGGGGAGAACACTGAAGCTTTCTTT. The chain has TRBV28 and TRBJ1-1; TRBD1 matches at 8 bases. There are 14 residues in the CDR3. CDR1 is MDHEN and CDR2 is SYDVKM in the germline V gene. V dropped 9 bases and J dropped 1; count of bases not matched to a gene: 7.

Remarks on this clone: Additional DNA sequences in this sample encode the identical CDR3. The V call is TRBV5-4, the J call TRBJ1-5; tentative D call: TRBD1 (5 bases). CDR1 and CDR2 (germline): SGHNT, YYREEE (reference sequence). The CDR3 runs 13 residues. With 3 bases removed from V and 4 bases from J, the gap between germline ends came to 8 bases. The CDR3 reads CASSSDSNQPQHF. In DNA form, the CDR3 reads TGTGCCAGCAGCTCTGACAGTAATCAGCCCCAGCATTTT.

The chain joins TRBV5-6 to TRBJ2-1, with TRBD1 matching over 12 bases. Germline V CDR1 and CDR2: SGHDT, YYEEEE. Unmatched junction bases numbered 6, after V lost 4 bases and J lost 10 bases. The CDR3 loop spans 14 amino acids. The CDR3, as DNA: TGTGCCAGCAGCCAGGGACAGGGGGCAAGGGAGCAGTTCTTC. Translated: CASSQGQGAREQFF.